The 18 T cell receptor beta chains given below trace back to one sample, sequenced in a study of human T cells and chemical hapten exposure. Time point denoted: patch test 3, about 24 weeks after DPC sensitization. The treatment is: therapeutic diphenylcyclopropenone sensitization with weekly scalp DPC. TCRdb independently ran MiXCR on the RACE reads; one entry per CDR3 protein. The table records over 150,000 distinct CDR3 sequences, around 30% of them present only once. The sample consisted of whole blood, taken in connection with sensitization to the hapten diphenylcyclopropenone (DPC). All receptors derive from a woman younger than 35 with alopecia areata. Some clones in this sample may be carry-over from other donors' samples.

This clonotype was seen a handful of times. The V call is TRBV6-4, the J call TRBJ2-3; 12 bases are a match to TRBD2. Germline CDR1 and CDR2: MRHNA and SNTAGT. The V and J ends lost 4 bases and 4 bases, in that order; junction bases with no gene match: 6. The CDR3 sequence is 16 residues long. The CDR3: CASSGEPSGGADTQYF. CDR3 nucleotides: TGTGCCAGCAGTGGCGAGCCTAGCGGGGGGGCAGATACGCAGTATTTT.

The chain links TRBV29-1 to TRBJ1-6; D is undetermined. This CDR3 comprises 15 residues. CDR1 is SQVTM and CDR2 is ANQGSEA in the germline V gene. V was trimmed by 7 bases and J by 0 bases, leaving 13 bases between them. As DNA, the CDR3 is TGCAGCGCCAAGAGATTGGGCTCCTATAATTCACCCCTCCACTTT. Protein: CSAKRLGSYNSPLHF.

This clonotype was found a few times. The chain carries TRBV29-1 and TRBJ1-2; no firm D call. The CDR3 is 12 amino acids. CDR1 is SQVTM, CDR2 ANQGSEA, per germline. The V gene lost 3 bases and the J gene lost 5 bases, with 10 bases spanning the gap. CDR3 sequence reads: CSVDPLGYGYTF. CDR3 DNA sequence: TGCAGCGTTGATCCGCTCGGGTATGGCTACACCTTC.

This chain uses TRBV6-5 with TRBJ2-1; D might be TRBD1 (6 bases). The CDR3 covers 15 residues. Trimming pared 2 bases from V and 0 bases from J, leaving 8 bases between. Germline CDR1 is MNHEY and CDR2 is SVGAGI. This CDR3 is CASSYGQSSYNEQFF. CDR3 coding DNA: TGTGCCAGCAGTTACGGACAGTCCTCCTACAATGAGCAGTTCTTC.

The sample holds a few counts of this clonotype. The chain combines TRBV7-9 with TRBJ1-2, with TRBD1 matching over 8 bases. The CDR3 contains 14 residues. Germline V lookup: CDR1 SEHNR, CDR2 FQNEAQ (reference sequence). With 5 bases clipped from V and 8 bases from J, the junction kept 10 bases outside the gene matches. The chain's CDR3 is CASSPDRGSSGYTF. Here the CDR3 DNA reads TGTGCCAGCAGCCCAGACAGGGGATCATCAGGCTACACCTTC.

This clonotype was detected many times. The chain has TRBV18 and TRBJ2-7, with D perhaps matching TRBD1 or TRBD2 (6 bases each). V was trimmed by 6 bases and J by 5 bases, leaving 20 bases between them. CDR3 length: 15 amino acids. Germline assignment: CDR1 KGHSH and CDR2 LQKENI. The CDR3 spells CASSPTNKGGNEQYF. For the CDR3, the DNA is TGTGCCAGCTCGCCTACTAACAAGGGGGGCAACGAGCAGTACTTC.

This clonotype showed up many times. V usage is TRBV3-1 and J usage is TRBJ2-7; 8 positions match TRBD1. The germline V gene has CDR1 LGHDT and CDR2 YNNKEL (reference sequence). This CDR3 region has 14 residues. Unmatched junction bases numbered 4, after V lost 4 bases and J lost 2 bases. The CDR3 sequence is CASSLSGQAYEQYF. The CDR3 bases are TGTGCCAGCAGCCTTTCGGGACAGGCCTACGAGCAGTACTTC.

The CDR3 loop is CASSLRDRAYGYTF. Here the CDR3 DNA reads TGTGCCAGCAGCTTAAGGGACAGAGCCTATGGCTACACCTTC. This chain uses TRBV7-2 with TRBJ1-2; 7 bases agree with TRBD1. Unmatched junction bases numbered 4, after V lost 2 bases and J lost 4 bases. The CDR3 covers 14 residues. The V gene's germline CDR1 is SGHTA and CDR2 FQGNSA.

This chain uses TRBV7-2 with TRBJ1-1; D is ambiguous. Trimming shortened V by 3 bases and J by 7 bases, and 12 bases separated the two germline ends. CDR3 size: 13 residues. Per the germline V gene, CDR1 is SGHTA and CDR2 is FQGNSA. The CDR3 is CASSFRQTGEAFF. DNA for the CDR3: TGTGCCAGCAGCTTCCGACAAACGGGTGAAGCTTTCTTT.

This clonotype was seen a handful of times. This chain links TRBV9 with TRBJ2-7; tentative D call: TRBD2 (7 bases). The ends were cut back, 0 bases at V and 1 base at J, with 14 bases in the middle. The CDR3 sequence is 16 residues long. Germline loops: CDR1 SGDLS, CDR2 YYNGEE. CDR3 loop: CASSVEGGGNSYEQYF. The CDR3 nucleotides are TGTGCCAGCAGCGTAGAAGGGGGGGGAAATTCCTACGAGCAGTACTTC.

The chain uses TRBV7-2 and TRBJ2-5; D is perhaps TRBD1 (5 bases). CDR3 length: 14 amino acids. From germline, CDR1 is SGHTA and CDR2 FQGNSA. Trimming shortened V by 4 bases and J by 3 bases, and 12 bases separated the two germline ends. The CDR3 sequence is CASSYSRQKETQYF. The DNA of the CDR3 is TGTGCCAGCAGCTATTCCCGACAGAAAGAGACCCAGTACTTC. The whole variable domain, filled in from reference TRBV7-2 and TRBJ2-5, reads GAGVSQSPSNKVTEKGKDVELRCDPISGHTALYWYRQSLGQGLEFLIYFQGNSAPDKSGLPSDRFSAERTGGSVSTLTIQRTQQEDSAVYLCASSYSRQKETQYFGPGTRLLVL.

V and J are TRBV27 and TRBJ2-7; D is undetermined. V was cut by 6 bases and J by 1 base, with 10 bases left in between. The CDR3 is 13 amino acids. Germline loops: CDR1 MNHEY, CDR2 SMNVEV (reference sequence). CDR3 loop: CASRALGSYEQYF. DNA of the CDR3: TGTGCCAGCAGAGCCCTCGGGTCCTACGAGCAGTACTTC.

This clonotype was recorded a few times. The genes are TRBV4-1 and TRBJ2-3, with D possibly being TRBD2 (5 bases). The CDR3 length is 15 residues. Trimming took off 1 base at V and 1 base at J, with 9 bases between the two ends. CDR1 and CDR2 from the germline V gene are MGHRA and YSYEKL. For the CDR3, the DNA is TGCGCCAGCAGCCAAGCTATTAGCGGCACAGATACGCAGTATTTT. Translation gives CASSQAISGTDTQYF.

This chain connects TRBV20-1 to TRBJ2-3; the D is unclear. Per germline, CDR1 DFQATT and CDR2 SNEGSKA (reference sequence). The CDR3 contains 12 residues. The ends were cut back, 7 bases at V and 2 bases at J, with 10 bases in the middle. Here the CDR3 DNA reads TGCAGTGTGAACCAGCCCACAGATACGCAGTATTTT. Protein sequence: CSVNQPTDTQYF.

This clonotype was recorded a few times. The gene calls are TRBV10-3 and TRBJ2-5, with 8 bases fitting TRBD1. Germline loops: CDR1 ENHRY, CDR2 SYGVKD. This CDR3 is built from 15 residues. J was trimmed by 5 bases and V by 6 bases; bases with no gene match: 11. Written as DNA, the CDR3 is TGTGCCATCAGCTTAGGACAGGGACTCTTGGAGACCCAGTACTTC. It encodes CAISLGQGLLETQYF.

The V call is TRBV9, the J call TRBJ2-7, with 8 positions matching TRBD2. The CDR3 sequence is 14 residues long. J lost 3 bases, V lost 3 bases, and 5 bases had no gene match. Germline-derived CDR1 and CDR2 are SGDLS and YYNGEE. The CDR3: CASSEGSGIYEQYF. CDR3 coding DNA: TGTGCCAGCAGCGAGGGTAGCGGGATCTACGAGCAGTACTTC.

At least ten counts were recorded for this clonotype. This rearrangement joins TRBV7-9 to TRBJ1-2; D is unresolved. This CDR3 has 15 amino acids. V was cut by 5 bases and J by 4 bases, with 17 bases left in between. CDR1 is SEHNR and CDR2 is FQNEAQ in the germline V gene (reference sequence). CDR3 region: CASSLPGPSTYGYTF. The DNA of the CDR3 is TGTGCCAGCAGCCTCCCAGGACCTTCGACCTATGGCTACACCTTC.

The V gene is TRBV14, the J gene TRBJ2-7, with D maybe TRBD2 (5 bases). The germline gives CDR1 SGHDN, CDR2 FVKESK. The CDR3 spans 12 residues. The V and J ends lost 0 bases and 5 bases respectively, with 5 bases between them. The CDR3 DNA reads as TGTGCCAGCAGCCAAGAGGAGGACGAGCAGTACTTC. This encodes CASSQEEDEQYF.